This T cell receptor (beta chain) was observed in a study of T cells expressing NK-cell markers. The overall study: Sequencing covered eight donors, seven HCMV-seropositive and one seronegative.

There are 15 residues in the CDR3. Germline CDR1 is SNHLY and CDR2 is FYNNEI. UMIs were included in TCR beta cDNA generated by 5'RACE template switching. Using the 5' RACE reads, TCRdb records one entry per CDR3 protein without DNA. The sample data list roughly 160,000 distinct CDR3 sequences. The chain employs TRBV2 and TRBJ2-7; the TCRdb D gene call, TRBD2, has no DNA to confirm it. Sequencing was performed on blood T cells: a sorted CD56 or NKG2C T cell subset, CD4+ or CD8+ T cells, or bulk PBMC T cells (not recorded which). The TCR sequence derives from a woman between 18 and 70 years old in good health. The chain's CDR3 is CASSLPSSASLEQYF.